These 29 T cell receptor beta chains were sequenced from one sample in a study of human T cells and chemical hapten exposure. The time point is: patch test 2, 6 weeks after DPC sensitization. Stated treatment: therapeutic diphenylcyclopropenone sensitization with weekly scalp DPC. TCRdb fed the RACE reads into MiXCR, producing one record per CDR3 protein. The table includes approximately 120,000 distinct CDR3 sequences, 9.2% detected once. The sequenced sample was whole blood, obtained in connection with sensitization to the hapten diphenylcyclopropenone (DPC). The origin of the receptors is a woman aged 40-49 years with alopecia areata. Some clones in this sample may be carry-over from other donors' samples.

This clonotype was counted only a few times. CDR3 nucleotides: TGTGCCAGCAGCTTATCTGCAGGGGTATACACTGAAGCTTTCTTT. Protein product: CASSLSAGVYTEAFF. The chain has TRBV7-2 and TRBJ1-1; the D gene is possibly TRBD1 (6 bases). Trimming removed 2 bases at V and 3 bases at J, with 13 bases between. The CDR3 length is 15 residues. CDR1 SGHTA and CDR2 FQGNSA come from the germline V gene.

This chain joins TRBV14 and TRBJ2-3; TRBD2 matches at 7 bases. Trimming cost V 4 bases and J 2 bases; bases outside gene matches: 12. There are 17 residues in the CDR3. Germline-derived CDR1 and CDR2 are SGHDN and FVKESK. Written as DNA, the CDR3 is TGTGCCAGCAGCCCGTCAGCGGGGATTCCGTCCACAGATACGCAGTATTTT. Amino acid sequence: CASSPSAGIPSTDTQYF.

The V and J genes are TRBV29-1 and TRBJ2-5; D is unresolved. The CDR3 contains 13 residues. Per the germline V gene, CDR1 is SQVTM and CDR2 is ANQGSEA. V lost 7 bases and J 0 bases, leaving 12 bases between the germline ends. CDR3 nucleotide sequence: TGCAGCGCCCGGATCGGGTACCAAGAGACCCAGTACTTC. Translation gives CSARIGYQETQYF.

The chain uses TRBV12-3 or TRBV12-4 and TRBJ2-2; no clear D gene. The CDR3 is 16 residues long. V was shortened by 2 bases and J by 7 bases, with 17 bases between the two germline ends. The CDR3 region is CASSLMVTVGGGELFF. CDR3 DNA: TGTGCCAGCAGTTTAATGGTGACGGTGGGCGGCGGGGAGCTGTTTTTT.

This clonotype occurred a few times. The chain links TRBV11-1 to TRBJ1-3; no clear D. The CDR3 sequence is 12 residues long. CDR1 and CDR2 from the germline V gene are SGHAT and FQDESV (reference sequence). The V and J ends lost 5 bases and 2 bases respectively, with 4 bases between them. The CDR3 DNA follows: TGTGCCAGCAGCCGCCCTGGAAACACCATATATTTT. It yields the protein CASSRPGNTIYF.

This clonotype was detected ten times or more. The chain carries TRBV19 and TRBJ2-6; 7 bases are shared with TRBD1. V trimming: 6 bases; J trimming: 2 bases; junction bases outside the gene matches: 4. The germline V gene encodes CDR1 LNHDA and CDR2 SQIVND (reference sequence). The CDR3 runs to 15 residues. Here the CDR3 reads CASSLTGTGANVLTF. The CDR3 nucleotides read TGTGCCAGTAGCCTGACAGGGACTGGGGCCAACGTCCTGACTTTC.

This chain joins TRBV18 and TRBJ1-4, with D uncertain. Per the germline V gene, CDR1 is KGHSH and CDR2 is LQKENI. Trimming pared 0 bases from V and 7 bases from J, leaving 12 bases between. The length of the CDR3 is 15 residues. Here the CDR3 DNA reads TGTGCCAGCTCACCACCGGTTGGCAGCTCTGAAAAACTGTTTTTT. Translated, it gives CASSPPVGSSEKLFF.

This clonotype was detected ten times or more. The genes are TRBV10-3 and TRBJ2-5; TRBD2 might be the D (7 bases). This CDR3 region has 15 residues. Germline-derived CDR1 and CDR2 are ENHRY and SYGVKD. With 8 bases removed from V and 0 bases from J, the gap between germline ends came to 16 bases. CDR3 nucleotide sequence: TGTGCCATCGGCGAGGGGGGGTGGTACCAAGAGACCCAGTACTTC. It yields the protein CAIGEGGWYQETQYF.

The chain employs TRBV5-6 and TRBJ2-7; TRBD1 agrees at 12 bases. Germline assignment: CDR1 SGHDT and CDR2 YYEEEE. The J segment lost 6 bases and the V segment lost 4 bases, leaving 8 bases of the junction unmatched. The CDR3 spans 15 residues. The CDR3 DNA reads TGTGCCAGCAGCCGAACCGGGACAGGGGGCGGCGAGCAGTACTTC. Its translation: CASSRTGTGGGEQYF.

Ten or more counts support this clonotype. The CDR3 nucleotides read TGCGCCAGCAGTACTAGCGGGGGGGCGGAGCAGTTCTTC. Translated: CASSTSGGAEQFF. This rearrangement joins TRBV5-1 to TRBJ2-1, with 13 bases matching TRBD2. Germline CDR1 SGHRS, CDR2 YFSETQ. CDR3 length: 13 residues. The J segment lost 10 bases and the V segment lost 5 bases, leaving 3 bases of the junction unmatched. Variable domain in full (rest from reference TRBV5-1 and TRBJ2-1): KAGVTQTPRYLIKTRGQQVTLSCSPISGHRSVSWYQQTPGQGLQFLFEYFSETQRNKGNFPGRFSGRQFSNSRSEMNVSTLELGDSALYLCASSTSGGAEQFFGPGTRLTVL.

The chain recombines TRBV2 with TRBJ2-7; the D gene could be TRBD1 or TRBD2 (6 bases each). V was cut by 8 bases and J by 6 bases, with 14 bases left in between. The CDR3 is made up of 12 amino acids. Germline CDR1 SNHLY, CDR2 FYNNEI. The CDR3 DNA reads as TGTGCCAGCCGGGGGCTACGTGGCGAGCAGTACTTC. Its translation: CASRGLRGEQYF.

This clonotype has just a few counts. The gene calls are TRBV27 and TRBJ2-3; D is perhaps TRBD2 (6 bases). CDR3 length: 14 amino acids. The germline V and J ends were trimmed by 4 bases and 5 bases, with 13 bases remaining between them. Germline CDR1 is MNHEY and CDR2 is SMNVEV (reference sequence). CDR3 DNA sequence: TGTGCCAGCAGTTCTAGACTAGGGGAAGATACGCAGTATTTT. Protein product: CASSSRLGEDTQYF.

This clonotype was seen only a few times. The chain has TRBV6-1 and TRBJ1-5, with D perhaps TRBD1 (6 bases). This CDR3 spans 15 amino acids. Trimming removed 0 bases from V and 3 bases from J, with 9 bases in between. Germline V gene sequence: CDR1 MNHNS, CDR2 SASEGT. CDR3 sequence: CASSEAGGLNQPQHF. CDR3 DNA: TGTGCCAGCAGTGAAGCGGGGGGCCTCAATCAGCCCCAGCATTTT.

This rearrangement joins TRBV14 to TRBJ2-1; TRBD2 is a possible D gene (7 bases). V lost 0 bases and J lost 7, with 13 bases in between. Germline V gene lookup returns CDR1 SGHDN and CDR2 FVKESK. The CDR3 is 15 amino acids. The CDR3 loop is CASSQDGGPWNEQFF. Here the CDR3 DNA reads TGTGCCAGCAGCCAAGACGGGGGGCCGTGGAATGAGCAGTTCTTC.

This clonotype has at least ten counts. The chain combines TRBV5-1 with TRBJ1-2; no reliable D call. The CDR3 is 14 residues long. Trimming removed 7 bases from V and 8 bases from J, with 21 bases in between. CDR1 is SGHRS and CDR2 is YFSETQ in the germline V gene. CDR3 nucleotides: TGCGCCAGCGCTCCCCAGCGGGGTCGGGAAGGCTACACCTTC. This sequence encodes CASAPQRGREGYTF.

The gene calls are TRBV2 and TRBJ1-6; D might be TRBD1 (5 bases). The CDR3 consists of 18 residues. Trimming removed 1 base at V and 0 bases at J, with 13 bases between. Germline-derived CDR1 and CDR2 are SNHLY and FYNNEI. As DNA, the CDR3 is TGTGCCAGCAGTGAAGGGACAAGGCGGAGCTCCTATAATTCACCCCTCCACTTT. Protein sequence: CASSEGTRRSSYNSPLHF.

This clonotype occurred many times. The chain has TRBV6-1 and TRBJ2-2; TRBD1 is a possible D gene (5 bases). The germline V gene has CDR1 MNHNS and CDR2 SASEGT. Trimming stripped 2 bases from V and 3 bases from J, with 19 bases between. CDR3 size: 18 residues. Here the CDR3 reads CASSELVGALGDTGELFF. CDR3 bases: TGTGCCAGCAGTGAATTAGTAGGGGCCTTAGGGGACACCGGGGAGCTGTTTTTT.

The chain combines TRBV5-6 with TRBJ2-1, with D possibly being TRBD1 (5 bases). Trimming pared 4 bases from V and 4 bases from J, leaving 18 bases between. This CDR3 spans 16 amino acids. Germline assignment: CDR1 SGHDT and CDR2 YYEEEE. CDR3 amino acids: CASSIVVSGLYNEQFF. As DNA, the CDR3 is TGTGCCAGCAGCATCGTTGTGTCAGGGTTGTACAATGAGCAGTTCTTC. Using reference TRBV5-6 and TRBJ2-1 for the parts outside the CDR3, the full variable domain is DAGVTQSPTHLIKTRGQQVTLRCSPKSGHDTVSWYQQALGQGPQFIFQYYEEEERQRGNFPDRFSGHQFPNYSSELNVNALLLGDSALYLCASSIVVSGLYNEQFFGPGTRLTVL.

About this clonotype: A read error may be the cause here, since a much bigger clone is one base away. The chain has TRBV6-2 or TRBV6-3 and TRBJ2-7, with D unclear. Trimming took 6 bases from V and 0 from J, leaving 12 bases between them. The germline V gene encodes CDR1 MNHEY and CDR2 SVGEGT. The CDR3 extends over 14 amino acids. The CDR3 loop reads CASRRPRSSYEQYF. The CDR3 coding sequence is TGTGCCAGCAGACGACCGAGGAGCTCCTACGAGCAGTACTTC.

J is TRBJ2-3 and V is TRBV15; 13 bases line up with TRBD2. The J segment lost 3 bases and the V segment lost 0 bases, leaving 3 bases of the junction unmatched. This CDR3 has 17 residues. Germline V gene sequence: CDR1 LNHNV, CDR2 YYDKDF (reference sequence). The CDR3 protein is CATSRDAGLAGTDTQYF. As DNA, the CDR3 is TGTGCCACCAGCAGAGATGCGGGACTAGCGGGGACAGATACGCAGTATTTT.

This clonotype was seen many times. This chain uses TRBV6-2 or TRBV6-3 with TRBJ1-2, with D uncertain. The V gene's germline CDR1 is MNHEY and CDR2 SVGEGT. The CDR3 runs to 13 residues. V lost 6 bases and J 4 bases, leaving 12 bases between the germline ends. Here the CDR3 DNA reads TGTGCCAGCAGACGCGGCGCTGGCTATGGCTACACCTTC. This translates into CASRRGAGYGYTF.

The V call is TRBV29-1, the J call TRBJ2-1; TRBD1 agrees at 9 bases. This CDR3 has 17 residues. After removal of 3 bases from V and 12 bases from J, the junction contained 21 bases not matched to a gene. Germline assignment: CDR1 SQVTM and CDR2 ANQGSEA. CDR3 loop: CSVDNRGRPLGGSGQFF. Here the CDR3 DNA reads TGCAGCGTTGATAACAGGGGGCGCCCCCTCGGGGGATCCGGGCAGTTCTTC.

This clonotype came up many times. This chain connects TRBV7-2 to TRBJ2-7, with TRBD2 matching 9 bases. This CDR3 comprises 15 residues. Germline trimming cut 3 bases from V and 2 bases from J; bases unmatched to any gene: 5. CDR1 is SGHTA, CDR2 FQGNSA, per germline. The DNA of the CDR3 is TGTGCCAGCAGCTTTCTCCTAGCGGGGACCTACGAGCAGTACTTC. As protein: CASSFLLAGTYEQYF.

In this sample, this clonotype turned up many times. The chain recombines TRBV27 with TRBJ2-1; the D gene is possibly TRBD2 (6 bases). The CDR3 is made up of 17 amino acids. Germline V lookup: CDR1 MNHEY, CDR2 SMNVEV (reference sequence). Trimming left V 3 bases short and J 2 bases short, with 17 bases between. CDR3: CASSLDYRLRAYNEQFF. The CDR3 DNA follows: TGTGCCAGCAGTTTGGACTATAGGTTAAGGGCCTACAATGAGCAGTTCTTC.

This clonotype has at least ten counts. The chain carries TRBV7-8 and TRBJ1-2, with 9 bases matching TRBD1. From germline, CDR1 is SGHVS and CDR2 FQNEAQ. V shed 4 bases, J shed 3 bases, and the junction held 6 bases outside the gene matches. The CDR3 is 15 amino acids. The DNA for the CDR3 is TGTGCCAGCAGCTCAAAGACAGGGGGATACTATGGCTACACCTTC. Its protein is CASSSKTGGYYGYTF.

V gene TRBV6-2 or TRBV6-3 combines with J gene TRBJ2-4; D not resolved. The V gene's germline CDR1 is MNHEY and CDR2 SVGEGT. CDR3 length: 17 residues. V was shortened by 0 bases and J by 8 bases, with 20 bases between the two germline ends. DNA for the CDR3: TGTGCCAGCAGTTACTCACATGGGGTCGGCCTCCTCGACATTCAGTACTTC. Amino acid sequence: CASSYSHGVGLLDIQYF.

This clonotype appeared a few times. The CDR3 DNA reads TGCAGTGCGAGACTAGCGGGATTCTACGAGCAGTACTTC. Its protein product is CSARLAGFYEQYF. The V call is TRBV20-1, the J call TRBJ2-7; TRBD2 matches at 11 bases. V shed 6 bases and J 3 bases; nucleotides not matched to a gene: 4. Germline CDR1 is DFQATT and CDR2 is SNEGSKA (reference sequence). The length of the CDR3 is 13 residues.

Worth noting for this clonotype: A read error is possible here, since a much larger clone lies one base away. CDR3 bases: TGTGCCGGCAGCTATTGGACAGGGGGGAAGGACGAGCAGTACTTC. This gives the protein CAGSYWTGGKDEQYF. The chain recombines TRBV5-5 with TRBJ2-7; TRBD1 agrees at 10 bases. CDR3 size: 15 residues. Germline loops: CDR1 SGHKS, CDR2 YYEKEE (reference sequence). Combining the CDR3 with reference TRBV5-5 and TRBJ2-7 gives the whole variable domain DAGVTQSPTHLIKTRGQQVTLRCSPISGHKSVSWYQQVLGQGPQFIFQYYEKEERGRGNFPDRFSARQFPNYSSELNVNALLLGDSALYLCAGSYWTGGKDEQYFGPGTRLTVT.

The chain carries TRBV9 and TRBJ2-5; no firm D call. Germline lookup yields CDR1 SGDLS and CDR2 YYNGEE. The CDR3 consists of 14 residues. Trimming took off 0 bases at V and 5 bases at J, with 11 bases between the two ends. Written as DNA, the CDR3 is TGTGCCAGCAGCGTAGGGGCTTCAACCGAGACCCAGTACTTC. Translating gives CASSVGASTETQYF.